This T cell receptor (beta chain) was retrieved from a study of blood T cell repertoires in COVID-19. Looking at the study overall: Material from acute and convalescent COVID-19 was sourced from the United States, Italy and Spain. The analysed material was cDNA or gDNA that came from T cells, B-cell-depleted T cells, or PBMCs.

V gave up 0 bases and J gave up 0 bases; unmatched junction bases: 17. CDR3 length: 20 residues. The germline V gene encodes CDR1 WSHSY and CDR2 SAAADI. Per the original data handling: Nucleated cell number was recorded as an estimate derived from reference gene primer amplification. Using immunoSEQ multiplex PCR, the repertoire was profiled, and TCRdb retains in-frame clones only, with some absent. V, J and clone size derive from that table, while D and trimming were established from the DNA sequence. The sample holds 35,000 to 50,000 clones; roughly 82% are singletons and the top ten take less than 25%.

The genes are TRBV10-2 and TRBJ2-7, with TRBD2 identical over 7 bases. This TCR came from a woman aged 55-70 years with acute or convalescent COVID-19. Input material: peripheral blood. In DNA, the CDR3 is TGCGCCAGCAGTGAGTCGATGCTAGCGGTACAATACCTAAACTCCTACGAGCAGTACTTC. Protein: CASSESMLAVQYLNSYEQYF.